Presented here are 25 T cell receptor beta chains from one specimen sequenced in a study of blood T cell repertoires in COVID-19. Libraries were prepared by immunoSEQ multiplex PCR; TCRdb keeps only in-frame clonotypes and omits some of them. The sample includes a few hundred thousand clones, less than 85% seen only once; the top ten take around 2.5%. The sequenced sample consisted of PBMCs or T cells enriched from blood (not recorded which). The receptor source for this set is a woman aged 45-60 years who had recovered from COVID-19.

The genes are TRBV6-5 and TRBJ2-7, with 7 positions matching TRBD1. This CDR3 is 13 amino acids long. V lost 8 bases to trimming and J lost 0 bases; unmatched junction nucleotides: 4. CDR1 is MNHEY and CDR2 is SVGAGI in the germline V gene. CDR3 protein: CASRDRVSYEQYF. CDR3 in DNA: TGTGCCAGCCGAGACAGGGTCTCCTACGAGCAGTACTTC.

V usage is TRBV11-3 and J usage is TRBJ2-3; a weak D match, TRBD1 (5 bases). Trimming took off 0 bases at V and 4 bases at J, with 11 bases between the two ends. This CDR3 region has 15 residues. CDR1 and CDR2 from the germline V gene are SGHNT and YENEEA. The CDR3 is CASSLDGAGPDTQYF. The CDR3 coding sequence is TGTGCCAGCAGCTTAGATGGGGCAGGGCCAGATACGCAGTATTTT.

This clone was seen a single time. The V and J genes are TRBV27 and TRBJ2-1; a possible D gene is TRBD2 (6 bases). Trimming stripped 7 bases from V and 3 bases from J, with 10 bases between. This CDR3 has 13 amino acids. Per germline, CDR1 MNHEY and CDR2 SMNVEV (reference sequence). CDR3: CASKKGLYNEQFF. In nucleotides, the CDR3 is TGTGCCAGCAAGAAGGGACTCTACAATGAGCAGTTCTTC.

The chain has TRBV30 and TRBJ1-3; TRBD1 agrees at 8 bases. The CDR3 runs 14 residues. After removal of 2 bases from V and 2 bases from J, the junction contained 2 bases not matched to a gene. The germline gives CDR1 GTSNPN, CDR2 SVGIG (reference sequence). CDR3 region: CAWSSTGAGNTIYF. DNA of the CDR3: TGTGCCTGGAGTTCGACAGGGGCTGGAAACACCATATATTTT.

V usage is TRBV7-9 and J usage is TRBJ2-1; D remains unclear. Germline CDR1 is SEHNR and CDR2 is FQNEAQ (reference sequence). V lost 4 bases and J lost 3, with 10 bases in between. This CDR3 is 14 amino acids long. The CDR3 bases are TGTGCCAGCAGCTCGAGCGCACGCTACAATGAGCAGTTCTTC. Translated, it gives CASSSSARYNEQFF.

The chain links TRBV9 to TRBJ2-1; D unresolved. The length of the CDR3 is 15 residues. Germline V gene data show CDR1 as SGDLS and CDR2 as YYNGEE. Trimming pared 0 bases from V and 0 bases from J, leaving 7 bases between. The CDR3 protein is CASSVEPSSYNEQFF. CDR3 sequence (DNA): TGTGCCAGCAGCGTAGAGCCAAGCTCCTACAATGAGCAGTTCTTC.

The gene calls are TRBV30 and TRBJ1-2; D remains ambiguous. Germline V CDR1 and CDR2: GTSNPN, SVGIG (reference sequence). V was trimmed by 2 bases and J by 0 bases, leaving 7 bases between them. The CDR3 consists of 13 residues. The DNA for the CDR3 is TGTGCCTGGAGTTGGCACGCTAACTATGGCTACACCTTC. Its translation is CAWSWHANYGYTF.

The gene calls are TRBV3-1 (or the pseudogene TRBV3-2) and TRBJ1-1, with 7 bases aligning to TRBD1. From germline, CDR1 is LGHDT and CDR2 YNNKEL (reference sequence). J was trimmed by 1 base and V by 7 bases; bases with no gene match: 15. This CDR3 comprises 17 residues. CDR3 bases: TGTGCCAGCAAGCAATTGTTACCGGGACAGCCGAACACTGAAGCTTTCTTT. It specifies CASKQLLPGQPNTEAFF.

The rearrangement uses TRBV9 and TRBJ2-3; D remains unclear. This CDR3 comprises 17 residues. Trimming took off 0 bases at V and 4 bases at J, with 18 bases between the two ends. The germline V gene has CDR1 SGDLS and CDR2 YYNGEE. The CDR3 DNA is TGTGCCAGCAGCGTAGCTCCGAGGTCAGATGGCGCAGATACGCAGTATTTT. As protein: CASSVAPRSDGADTQYF. The entire variable domain, with the rest obtained from reference TRBV9 and TRBJ2-3, is as follows: DSGVTQTPKHLITATGQRVTLRCSPRSGDLSVYWYQQSLDQGLQFLIQYYNGEERAKGNILERFSAQQFPDLHSELNLSSLELGDSALYFCASSVAPRSDGADTQYFGPGTRLTVL.

The CDR3 nucleotides are TGTGCCAGCAGCTTGGATTGGAGAACCGGGGAGCTGTTTTTT. Its protein is CASSLDWRTGELFF. The chain links TRBV11-3 to TRBJ2-2, with D unresolved. V was clipped by 3 bases and J by 5 bases, with 10 bases between them. The CDR3 length is 14 residues. CDR1 SGHNT and CDR2 YENEEA come from the germline V gene. Variable domain in full (rest from reference TRBV11-3 and TRBJ2-2): EAGVVQSPRYKIIEKKQPVAFWCNPISGHNTLYWYLQNLGQGPELLIRYENEEAVDDSQLPKDRFSAERLKGVDSTLKIQPAELGDSAVYLCASSLDWRTGELFFGEGSRLTVL.

V usage is TRBV6-5 and J usage is TRBJ2-1, with TRBD1 matching over 7 bases. Germline V gene lookup returns CDR1 MNHEY and CDR2 SVGAGI. The CDR3 totals 15 residues. Trimming took 4 bases from V and 1 from J; bases not matched to a gene: 4. CDR3 residues: CASSSETGSYNEQFF. DNA for the CDR3: TGTGCCAGCAGTTCCGAGACAGGGTCCTACAATGAGCAGTTCTTC.

The chain links TRBV2 to TRBJ2-3, with D possibly matching TRBD1 (5 bases). V lost 7 bases and J 6 bases, leaving 14 bases between the germline ends. The CDR3 runs 13 residues. Germline CDR1 is SNHLY and CDR2 is FYNNEI. The CDR3 reads CASITRESDTQYF. The CDR3 bases are TGTGCCAGCATAACCAGGGAATCGGATACGCAGTATTTT.

The chain couples TRBV19 to TRBJ1-5, with D uncertain. Trimming shortened V by 3 bases and J by 5 bases, and 8 bases separated the two germline ends. This CDR3 has 13 residues. Germline V gives CDR1 LNHDA, CDR2 SQIVND (reference sequence). The CDR3 reads CASSMQTHQPQHF. The CDR3 DNA reads TGTGCCAGTAGTATGCAGACTCATCAGCCCCAGCATTTT.

The chain links TRBV4-3 to TRBJ1-1, with D tentatively TRBD1 (6 bases). Deletions cut 0 bases from V and 4 bases from J, with 9 bases between. Germline V gives CDR1 LGHNA, CDR2 YSLEER. The CDR3 is 14 amino acids. The CDR3 bases are TGCGCCAGCAGCCAAGACAGGGGTCCCACTGAAGCTTTCTTT. Residues: CASSQDRGPTEAFF.

V gene TRBV18 combines with J gene TRBJ2-1, with TRBD1 as a possible D gene (5 bases). The CDR3 length is 17 residues. CDR1 is KGHSH and CDR2 is LQKENI in the germline V gene. Trimming left V 5 bases short and J 7 bases short, with 24 bases between. CDR3 protein: CASSFLLVAGSRNEQFF. Here the CDR3 DNA reads TGTGCCAGCTCATTTTTACTGGTGGCAGGGTCTCGAAATGAGCAGTTCTTC.

The chain employs TRBV7-9 and TRBJ2-1; D possibly corresponds to TRBD2 (5 bases). V was shortened by 2 bases and J by 6 bases, with 14 bases between the two germline ends. The CDR3 sequence is 15 residues long. Germline V gene data show CDR1 as SEHNR and CDR2 as FQNEAQ (reference sequence). This chain's CDR3 is CASSLFASQINEQFF. As DNA, the CDR3 is TGTGCCAGCAGCTTATTTGCTAGCCAAATCAATGAGCAGTTCTTC. Using reference TRBV7-9 and TRBJ2-1 for the parts outside the CDR3, the full variable domain is DTGVSQNPRHKITKRGQNVTFRCDPISEHNRLYWYRQTLGQGPEFLTYFQNEAQLEKSRLLSDRFSAERPKGSFSTLEIQRTEQGDSAMYLCASSLFASQINEQFFGPGTRLTVL.

CDR3 protein: CASSLGASGRANEQFF. As DNA, the CDR3 is TGTGCCAGCAGCCTGGGGGCTAGCGGGAGGGCGAACGAGCAGTTCTTC. The chain links TRBV5-4 to TRBJ2-1; 12 positions match TRBD2. V dropped 4 bases and J dropped 10; count of bases not matched to a gene: 12. CDR3 length: 16 amino acids. Germline V CDR1 and CDR2: SGHNT, YYREEE (reference sequence).

This clone came up once. The V gene is TRBV30, the J gene TRBJ1-2; TRBD1 matches 7 bases. This CDR3 is 15 amino acids long. Germline V gene lookup returns CDR1 GTSNPN and CDR2 SVGIG (reference sequence). The V segment lost 8 bases and the J segment 4 bases; nucleotides outside the gene matches: 16. CDR3 loop: CATTSLRDRPYGYTF. The CDR3 nucleotides are TGTGCCACCACAAGCCTCCGGGACAGACCCTATGGCTACACCTTC.

The genes are TRBV5-6 and TRBJ1-2; 7 nucleotides align to TRBD1. The CDR3 runs 14 residues. V shed 0 bases and J 4 bases; nucleotides not matched to a gene: 3. Germline V gene lookup returns CDR1 SGHDT and CDR2 YYEEEE. This CDR3 reads CASSLVGTAYGYTF. CDR3 in DNA: TGTGCCAGCAGCTTGGTAGGGACAGCCTATGGCTACACCTTC.

V usage is TRBV7-9 and J usage is TRBJ1-1, with TRBD1 identical over 12 bases. The CDR3 consists of 16 residues. CDR1 and CDR2 (germline): SEHNR, FQNEAQ (reference sequence). V gave up 4 bases and J gave up 8 bases; unmatched junction bases: 11. The CDR3 nucleotides are TGTGCCAGCAGCTCCGGGACAGGGGGCGCGGGACCCGAAGCTTTCTTT. Translated: CASSSGTGGAGPEAFF.

This chain connects TRBV24-1 to TRBJ2-1, with 8 bases matching TRBD1. The CDR3 totals 17 residues. Germline trimming cut 4 bases from V and 0 bases from J; bases unmatched to any gene: 7. Germline CDR1 reads KGHDR; CDR2 reads SFDVKD. As DNA, the CDR3 is TGTGCCACCAGTGAGAACTACAGGGGGAGCTCCTACAATGAGCAGTTCTTC. This gives the protein CATSENYRGSSYNEQFF.

This clone was counted only a few times. The V call is TRBV15, the J call TRBJ2-1; 11 bases align to TRBD2. Germline V gene sequence: CDR1 LNHNV, CDR2 YYDKDF (reference sequence). V lost 9 bases to trimming and J lost 7 bases; unmatched junction nucleotides: 8. The CDR3 contains 14 residues. This CDR3 reads CATNLAGGRNEQFF. DNA of the CDR3: TGTGCCACTAACTTAGCGGGAGGGAGGAATGAGCAGTTCTTC.

The chain combines TRBV27 with TRBJ1-1, with D unresolved. CDR3 length: 13 amino acids. Germline CDR1 and CDR2: MNHEY and SMNVEV (reference sequence). V gave up 2 bases and J gave up 10 bases, with 14 bases separating them. The CDR3 DNA is TGTGCCAGCAGTTTAGGAGAAGAAACTAGAGCTTTCTTT. Translated: CASSLGEETRAFF.

The chain recombines TRBV14 with TRBJ1-6, with 8 bases that match TRBD1. This CDR3 region has 14 residues. The J segment lost 10 bases and the V segment lost 1 base, leaving 3 bases of the junction unmatched. Germline loops: CDR1 SGHDN, CDR2 FVKESK. The CDR3 coding sequence is TGTGCCAGCAGCCAAGCGACAGGGGTATCACCCCTCCACTTT. As protein: CASSQATGVSPLHF.

The genes are TRBV3-1 (or the pseudogene TRBV3-2) and TRBJ1-2; perhaps TRBD1 as D (5 bases). Trimming left V 4 bases short and J 2 bases short, with 11 bases between. The CDR3 has 14 amino acids. CDR1 is LGHDT and CDR2 is YNNKEL in the germline V gene (reference sequence). In DNA, the CDR3 is TGTGCCAGCAGCCCGCGGGGACGGAACTATGGCTACACCTTC. Its protein product is CASSPRGRNYGYTF.